Presented here are 21 T cell receptor beta chains from one specimen sequenced in a study of monozygotic twins with inflammatory bowel disease. TCRdb derives one entry per CDR3 protein from the 5' RACE reads, leaving out DNA. The sample table sets out about 300,000 distinct CDR3 sequences. The sequenced sample was blood. The receptors derive from a human donor with ulcerative colitis or Crohn's disease, or a healthy co-twin of an affected twin (not recorded which).

The V and J genes are TRBV11-1 and TRBJ2-7; without DNA, the TCRdb call of TRBD2 cannot be checked. The CDR3 extends over 15 amino acids. CDR1 is SGHAT, CDR2 FQDESV, per germline (reference sequence). The CDR3 region is CASSRHSGYSYEQYF.

The V call is TRBV5-4, the J call TRBJ2-1; the D gene TCRdb calls, TRBD2, cannot be checked with no DNA. The CDR3 sequence is 16 residues long. Germline values: CDR1 SGHNT, CDR2 YYREEE (reference sequence). The CDR3: CASSLSGGGGRNEQFF.

This chain connects TRBV7-7 to TRBJ2-7; without DNA, the TCRdb call of TRBD1 cannot be checked. The CDR3 contains 14 residues. Per the germline V gene, CDR1 is SSHAT and CDR2 is FNYEAQ (reference sequence). CDR3 sequence reads: CASSKGQNSYEQYF.

The chain employs TRBV7-9 and TRBJ1-2. CDR3 size: 15 residues. Germline CDR1 SEHNR, CDR2 FQNEAQ (reference sequence). This CDR3 reads CASSLVAGTNYGYTF.

The chain recombines TRBV29-1 with TRBJ1-3; checking the TCRdb D call of TRBD1 is not possible without DNA. The CDR3 covers 13 residues. The germline V gene encodes CDR1 SQVTM and CDR2 ANQGSEA. This CDR3 is CSVRNPGGNTIYF. Full variable domain (remainder filled in from reference TRBV29-1 and TRBJ1-3): SAVISQKPSRDICQRGTSLTIQCQVDSQVTMMFWYRQQPGQSLTLIATANQGSEATYESGFVIDKFPISRPNLTFSTLTVSNMSPEDSSIYLCSVRNPGGNTIYFGEGSWLTVV.

This chain links TRBV6-5 with TRBJ2-3; the D gene TCRdb calls, TRBD2, cannot be checked with no DNA. The germline V gene has CDR1 MNHEY and CDR2 SVGAGI. The CDR3 loop spans 18 amino acids. CDR3 loop: CASSWGTSGRARSDTQYF.

This rearrangement joins TRBV20-1 to TRBJ1-6; TCRdb reports TRBD1, a call that lacks DNA to check it against. The CDR3 is 15 residues long. Looked up from germline, CDR1 is DFQATT and CDR2 is SNEGSKA (reference sequence). The chain's CDR3 is CSAPPDRAFGSPLHF.

This chain joins TRBV5-1 and TRBJ1-5. The CDR3 is 15 residues long. Germline lookup yields CDR1 SGHRS and CDR2 YFSETQ. CDR3 amino acids: CASSLSGYSNQPQHF.

The V and J genes are TRBV7-9 and TRBJ2-5. CDR1 is SEHNR and CDR2 is FQNEAQ in the germline V gene (reference sequence). This CDR3 is built from 13 residues. The CDR3 sequence: CASSLQEKETQYF.

V gene TRBV20-1 combines with J gene TRBJ2-7; TCRdb designates TRBD2, a call that cannot be tested without DNA. The CDR3 is 14 residues long. Germline assignment: CDR1 DFQATT and CDR2 SNEGSKA (reference sequence). The CDR3 is CSASRDSRSYEQYF.

The chain employs TRBV11-2 and TRBJ2-5; the D gene TCRdb calls, TRBD2, cannot be checked with no DNA. Germline CDR1 reads SGHAT; CDR2 reads FQNNGV. The CDR3 spans 13 residues. CDR3 loop: CASSLVGPETQYF.

V gene TRBV12-3 or TRBV12-4 combines with J gene TRBJ2-3; TCRdb's D call of TRBD2 is untestable without DNA. There are 15 residues in the CDR3. CDR3 sequence reads: CASSFRRGDSGTQYF.

This chain joins TRBV20-1 and TRBJ2-5; absent DNA, TCRdb's TRBD2 call cannot be checked. The CDR3 sequence is 14 residues long. Germline V gives CDR1 DFQATT, CDR2 SNEGSKA (reference sequence). The CDR3 here is CSASPGLPLRGQYF.

CDR3 in amino acids: CASSLGGPVSNQPQHF. The V gene is TRBV5-6, the J gene TRBJ1-5; TCRdb's D call, TRBD1, is unchecked because there is no DNA. Germline CDR1 SGHDT, CDR2 YYEEEE. The CDR3 contains 16 residues.

V is TRBV12-3 or TRBV12-4 and J is TRBJ1-5. The CDR3 loop spans 14 amino acids. The CDR3 sequence: CASSLQASNQPQHF.

The gene calls are TRBV10-2 and TRBJ2-7; TCRdb selects TRBD2, and the lack of DNA leaves this call unchecked. This CDR3 region has 15 residues. Germline assignment: CDR1 WSHSY and CDR2 SAAADI. CDR3 loop: CASSHTRTRMAEQYF.

The chain has TRBV10-3 and TRBJ2-2; TCRdb gives TRBD1 as the D gene, but with no DNA this cannot be confirmed. Germline V gives CDR1 ENHRY, CDR2 SYGVKD. The length of the CDR3 is 14 residues. The CDR3 here is CAISGQGSTGELFF.

V usage is TRBV5-1 and J usage is TRBJ2-3; the TRBD2 assignment by TCRdb is unverifiable without DNA. Germline CDR1 reads SGHRS; CDR2 reads YFSETQ. CDR3 length equals 15 residues. CDR3 in amino acids: CASRSASGSTDTQYF.

The V gene is TRBV12-3 or TRBV12-4, the J gene TRBJ2-1. The length of the CDR3 is 13 residues. CDR3 sequence: CASSLWVYNEQFF.

The chain is built from TRBV29-1 and TRBJ2-3. CDR1 SQVTM and CDR2 ANQGSEA come from the germline V gene. The CDR3 loop spans 11 amino acids. CDR3 loop: CSVEDSRAQYF.

V usage is TRBV7-9 and J usage is TRBJ1-6; no DNA is available, so the TRBD1 call from TCRdb remains unchecked. Germline CDR1 is SEHNR and CDR2 is FQNEAQ (reference sequence). The CDR3 sequence is 15 residues long. The CDR3 loop reads CASSPMAGVFAPLHF.